This T cell receptor (beta chain) was sequenced during a study of OX40 agonist ivuxolimab in advanced cancers. In the study overall: Patients were roughly 83% male with ages about 23 to 80, mean around 61. Study-wide points: Among the nonresponders, some also had low normalized T-cell clonal expansion.

In the case of this clone: The antigen remains unidentified.

Only in-frame clones appear in the TCRdb table, and some are missing; sequencing was by immunoSEQ multiplex PCR. The sample consists of about 48,000 clones, around 90% of them appearing once. Material: CD4+ or CD8+ T cells sorted from blood, obtained in a trial of the OX40 agonist ivuxolimab. This receptor was obtained from an adult with an advanced solid tumor such as melanoma, head and neck, liver or kidney cancer.

CDR3 region: CASSQEGDPGDNIQYF. The CDR3 DNA reads TGCGCCAGCAGCCAAGAAGGTGATCCAGGGGATAACATTCAGTACTTC. The V call is TRBV4-3, the J call TRBJ2-4; TRBD1 is a possible D gene (6 bases). The V end was cut by 0 bases, the J end by 7 bases, with 16 bases between. This CDR3 region has 16 residues. Germline V CDR1 and CDR2: LGHNA, YSLEER.